This passage covers 9 T cell receptor beta chains from one sample sequenced in a study of regulatory dendritic cells for organ transplantation. Profiled with immunoSEQ multiplex PCR; TCRdb holds only in-frame clones, not every one. The sample has some 12,000 clones; 62% are singletons. Sorted subsets were CFSE-labeled and cultured roughly five days with allogeneic dendritic cells. Which antigens these TCRs recognize remains unknown. Sequencing used naive CD8+ T cells from blood cultured with dendritic cells. Subset given: CD45RA+ naive T cells. The receptors stem from a human donor in good health.

This clone turned up a few times. The gene calls are TRBV9 and TRBJ2-3; the match to TRBD2 covers 7 bases. This CDR3 is built from 16 residues. CDR1 SGDLS and CDR2 YYNGEE come from the germline V gene. After removal of 3 bases from V and 5 bases from J, the junction contained 12 bases not matched to a gene. In DNA, the CDR3 is TGTGCCAGCAGCGCCGAAACTAGCGCGGTAGGAGATACGCAGTATTTT. Amino acids: CASSAETSAVGDTQYF.

This clone has only one observation. This chain joins TRBV19 and TRBJ2-1; TRBD2 matches at 10 bases. The CDR3 runs to 16 residues. Germline loops: CDR1 LNHDA, CDR2 SQIVND (reference sequence). Trimming removed 7 bases from V and 7 bases from J; junction bases left unmatched: 13. CDR3 bases: TGTGCCAGTACAGAATATAGCGGGGGGCAGGGTAATGAGCAGTTCTTC. It translates to CASTEYSGGQGNEQFF.

The sample holds a few counts of this clone. V gene TRBV19 combines with J gene TRBJ2-4; D gene unclear. The germline V gene has CDR1 LNHDA and CDR2 SQIVND (reference sequence). Trimming cost V 7 bases and J 0 bases, with 10 bases left between them. The CDR3 sequence is 14 residues long. The CDR3 here is CASTYNLAKNIQYF. The CDR3 DNA sequence: TGTGCCAGTACCTATAATCTAGCCAAAAACATTCAGTACTTC.

This clone turned up a few times. The rearrangement links TRBV15 to TRBJ2-1, with D maybe TRBD2 (6 bases). V dropped 3 bases and J dropped 4 bases, with 10 bases sitting between them. This CDR3 contains 14 residues. In germline, CDR1 is LNHNV, CDR2 YYDKDF (reference sequence). The CDR3 coding sequence is TGTGCCACCAGCAGGGAGGGGTATTACAATGAGCAGTTCTTC. Its protein product is CATSREGYYNEQFF.

The gene calls are TRBV4-2 and TRBJ1-2, with 8 bases matching TRBD1. V lost 0 bases, J lost 2 bases, and 8 bases stayed unmatched. The CDR3 contains 17 residues. Germline V lookup: CDR1 LGHNA, CDR2 YNFKEQ. CDR3 amino acids: CASSQDWQGARNYGYTF. CDR3 DNA sequence: TGTGCCAGCAGCCAAGATTGGCAGGGGGCGCGAAACTATGGCTACACCTTC.

The rearrangement links TRBV7-9 to TRBJ2-1; 9 positions agree with TRBD2. Germline V gene lookup returns CDR1 SEHNR and CDR2 FQNEAQ (reference sequence). The CDR3 loop spans 14 amino acids. V gave up 9 bases and J gave up 0 bases; unmatched junction bases: 3. CDR3 loop: CASAGLASYNEQFF. CDR3 DNA: TGTGCCAGTGCGGGACTAGCCTCCTACAATGAGCAGTTCTTC. Together with reference TRBV7-9 and TRBJ2-1, the CDR3 gives the full variable domain: DTGVSQNPRHKITKRGQNVTFRCDPISEHNRLYWYRQTLGQGPEFLTYFQNEAQLEKSRLLSDRFSAERPKGSFSTLEIQRTEQGDSAMYLCASAGLASYNEQFFGPGTRLTVL.

V and J are TRBV6-5 and TRBJ1-2; D is uncertain. The CDR3 length is 13 residues. Germline V CDR1 and CDR2: MNHEY, SVGAGI. The V end lost 0 bases, the J end lost 4 bases, and 6 bases lay between the germline ends. DNA of the CDR3: TGTGCCAGCAGTTACTCGACGGGCTATGGCTACACCTTC. Translated: CASSYSTGYGYTF.

The V and J genes are TRBV9 and TRBJ1-5; the match to TRBD1 covers 7 bases. Germline V gene sequence: CDR1 SGDLS, CDR2 YYNGEE. The junction had 0 bases not matched to a gene; V was cut back by 0 bases and J by 0 bases. CDR3 size: 15 residues. CDR3 protein: CASSVGQGSNQPQHF. In DNA, the CDR3 is TGTGCCAGCAGCGTAGGACAGGGTAGCAATCAGCCCCAGCATTTT.

This sequence joins TRBV13 and TRBJ2-3; TRBD1 matches 10 bases. V shed 5 bases, J shed 4 bases, and the junction held 9 bases outside the gene matches. The CDR3 sequence is 16 residues long. Germline V lookup: CDR1 PRHDT, CDR2 FYEKMQ (reference sequence). This CDR3 is CASSARDRGGADTQYF. Written as DNA, the CDR3 is TGTGCCAGCAGCGCCCGGGACAGGGGAGGGGCAGATACGCAGTATTTT.